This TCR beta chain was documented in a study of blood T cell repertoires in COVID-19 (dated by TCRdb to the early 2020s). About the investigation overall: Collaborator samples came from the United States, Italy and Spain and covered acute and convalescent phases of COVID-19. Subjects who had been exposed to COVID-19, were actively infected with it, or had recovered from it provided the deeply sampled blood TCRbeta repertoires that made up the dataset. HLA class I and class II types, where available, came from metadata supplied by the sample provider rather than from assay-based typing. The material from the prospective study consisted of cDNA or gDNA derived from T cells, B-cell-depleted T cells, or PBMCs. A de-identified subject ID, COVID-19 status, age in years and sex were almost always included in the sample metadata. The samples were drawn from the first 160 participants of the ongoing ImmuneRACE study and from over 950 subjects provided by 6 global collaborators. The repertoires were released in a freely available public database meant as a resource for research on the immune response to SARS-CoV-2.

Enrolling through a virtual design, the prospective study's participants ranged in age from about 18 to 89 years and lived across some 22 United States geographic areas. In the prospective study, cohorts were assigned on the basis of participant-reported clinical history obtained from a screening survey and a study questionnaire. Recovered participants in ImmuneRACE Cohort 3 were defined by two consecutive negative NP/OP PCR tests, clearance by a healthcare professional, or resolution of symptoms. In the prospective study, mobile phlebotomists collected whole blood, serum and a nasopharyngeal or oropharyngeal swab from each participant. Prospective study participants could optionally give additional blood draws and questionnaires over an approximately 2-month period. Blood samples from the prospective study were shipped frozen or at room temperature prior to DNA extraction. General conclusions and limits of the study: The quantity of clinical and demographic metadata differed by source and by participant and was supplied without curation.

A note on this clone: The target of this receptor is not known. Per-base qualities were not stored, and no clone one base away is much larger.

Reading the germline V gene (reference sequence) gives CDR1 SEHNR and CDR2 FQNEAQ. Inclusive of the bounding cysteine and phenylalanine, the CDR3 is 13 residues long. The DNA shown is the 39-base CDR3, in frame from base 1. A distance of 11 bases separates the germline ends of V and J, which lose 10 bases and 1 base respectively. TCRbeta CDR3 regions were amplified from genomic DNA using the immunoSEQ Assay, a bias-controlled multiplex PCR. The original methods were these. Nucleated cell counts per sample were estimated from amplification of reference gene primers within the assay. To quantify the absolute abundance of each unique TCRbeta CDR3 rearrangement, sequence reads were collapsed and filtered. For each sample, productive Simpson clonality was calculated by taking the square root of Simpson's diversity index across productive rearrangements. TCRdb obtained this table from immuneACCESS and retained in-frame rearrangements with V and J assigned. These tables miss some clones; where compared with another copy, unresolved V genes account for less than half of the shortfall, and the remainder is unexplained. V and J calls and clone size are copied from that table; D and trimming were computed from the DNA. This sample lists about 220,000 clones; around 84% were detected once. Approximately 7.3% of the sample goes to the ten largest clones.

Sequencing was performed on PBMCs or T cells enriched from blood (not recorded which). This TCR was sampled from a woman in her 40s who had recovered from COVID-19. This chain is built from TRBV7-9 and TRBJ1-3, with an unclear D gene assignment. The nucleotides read TGTGCCAACACCGCGGGGTCTGGAAACACCATATATTTT. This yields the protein CANTAGSGNTIYF.